This TCR beta chain was sequenced for a study of beta chain features in type 1 diabetes. The study, taken as a whole, reports: Insertions at VDJ junctions were less frequent in type 1 diabetes patients. These patients also deleted more nucleotides at the same junctions. Type 1 diabetes patients showed a moderate but significant shortening of TCRB CDR3s in all four CD4+ subsets.

All of the isolated RNA was reverse transcribed, so expressed TCRB transcripts were sequenced. The assay was immunoSEQ multiplex PCR, and TCRdb's table has in-frame clones only and misses some. The sample lists around 250,000 clones, about 13% occurring once. On this clone: Its antigen is not identified.

The V end was cut by 5 bases, the J end by 2 bases, with 15 bases between. The CDR3 contains 15 residues. Germline loops: CDR1 LGHNA, CDR2 YNFKEQ. Based on CD45RO/CCR7/CD25/CD127/CD95/CD27, CD4+ regulatory, stem cell-like memory, naive and central memory cells were sorted. Purities over 98% were achieved in all sorted populations. The clonotype was recovered from a young man with type 1 diabetes. V gene TRBV4-2 combines with J gene TRBJ2-5; possibly TRBD1 for D (6 bases). Sequencing was done on a sample of naive CD4+ T cells from blood. CDR3 in DNA: TGTGCCAGCAGCTTGGTTGGCAGGGGTCAAGAGACCCAGTACTTC. Its protein is CASSLVGRGQETQYF.